What follows are 29 T cell receptor beta chains derived from one specimen sequenced in a study of graft-versus-host responses after intestinal transplantation. Their specific antigens are unknown. Profiled with immunoSEQ multiplex PCR; TCRdb holds only in-frame clones, not every one. The profile shows over 70,000 clones, over 80% of them singletons. The sequences come from unstimulated CD8+ T cells sorted from spleen or lymph node cells, collected before intestinal transplant. These receptors all stem from a human donor who received an intestinal transplant.

The chain employs TRBV6-5 and TRBJ1-2, with D maybe TRBD1 (5 bases). The CDR3 covers 14 residues. Germline CDR1 is MNHEY and CDR2 is SVGAGI. V lost 4 bases to trimming and J lost 1 base, with 10 bases between them. The CDR3 spells CASSFLTDNYGYTF. CDR3 coding DNA: TGTGCCAGCAGTTTTCTGACAGATAACTATGGCTACACCTTC.

This chain connects TRBV5-3 to TRBJ2-7; D is tentatively TRBD1 or TRBD2 (5 bases each). TRBV5-3 is annotated as an ORF whose role is uncertain. This CDR3 is built from 13 residues. Trimming removed 1 base at V and 4 bases at J, with 9 bases between. The CDR3 DNA is TGTGCCAGAAGCTTGATGAGGGGTTACGAGCAGTACTTC. Amino acid sequence: CARSLMRGYEQYF.

The J gene is TRBJ2-4, the V gene TRBV4-1; tentatively, D is TRBD2 (6 bases). V lost 0 bases to trimming and J lost 0 bases, with 12 bases between them. The CDR3 contains 17 residues. Germline V CDR1 and CDR2: MGHRA, YSYEKL. CDR3 nucleotides: TGCGCCAGCAGCCAAGAGGTGGGAGGACTAGCCAAAAACATTCAGTACTTC. Protein: CASSQEVGGLAKNIQYF.

This clone showed up just a few times. This chain uses TRBV2 with TRBJ2-3, with D possibly being TRBD2 (6 bases). The V and J ends lost 0 bases and 0 bases respectively, with 7 bases between them. Germline CDR1 SNHLY, CDR2 FYNNEI. The CDR3 spans 15 residues. The CDR3 region is CASSEAGLSTDTQYF. The CDR3 DNA reads as TGTGCCAGCAGTGAAGCAGGACTAAGCACAGATACGCAGTATTTT. Full variable domain (remainder filled in from reference TRBV2 and TRBJ2-3): EPEVTQTPSHQVTQMGQEVILRCVPISNHLYFYWYRQILGQKVEFLVSFYNNEISEKSEIFDDQFSVERPDGSNFTLKIRSTKLEDSAMYFCASSEAGLSTDTQYFGPGTRLTVL.

V is TRBV5-4 and J is TRBJ2-7, with 13 bases that match TRBD2. V was pared by 4 bases and J by 1 base, with 8 bases of the junction left unmatched. Per the germline V gene, CDR1 is SGHNT and CDR2 is YYREEE (reference sequence). This CDR3 has 17 amino acids. CDR3 DNA: TGTGCCAGCAGCCCTGGACTAGCGGGAGAAATATCCTACGAGCAGTACTTC. This encodes CASSPGLAGEISYEQYF.

Concerning this clone itself: Likely a read error: the CDR3 ends without its conserved phenylalanine or tryptophan. No DNA is shown, since the ends of the CDR3 on it are uncertain; the CDR3 is the one TCRdb lists. The genes are TRBV10-1 and TRBJ2-4; the table calls TRBD1, which could not be checked here. In germline, CDR1 is WNHNN, CDR2 SYGVQD (reference sequence). The CDR3 spans 12 amino acids, including both terminal residues. The CDR3 region is CASSELRRVRGI.

This chain uses TRBV9 with TRBJ2-1; 7 nucleotides line up with TRBD1. Germline CDR1 and CDR2: SGDLS and YYNGEE. The CDR3 runs 15 residues. The V gene end was trimmed by 0 bases and the J gene end by 3 bases; junction bases not matched to a gene: 3. CDR3 DNA sequence: TGTGCCAGCAGCGTAGAGGGACAGAGCTACAATGAGCAGTTCTTC. Residues: CASSVEGQSYNEQFF.

This clone has only a few counts. V and J are TRBV6-6 and TRBJ1-1; D gene ambiguous. The length of the CDR3 is 13 residues. The germline CDR1 and CDR2 sequences are MNHNY and SVGAGI (reference sequence). V lost 0 bases, J lost 5 bases, and 7 bases lay in between. CDR3: CASSYSAGTEAFF. Here the CDR3 DNA reads TGTGCCAGCAGTTACTCCGCGGGTACTGAAGCTTTCTTT.

The V and J genes are TRBV19 and TRBJ2-2, with TRBD2 matching over 12 bases. After removal of 5 bases from V and 2 bases from J, the junction contained 6 bases not matched to a gene. The CDR3 totals 17 residues. CDR1 is LNHDA and CDR2 is SQIVND in the germline V gene (reference sequence). CDR3 nucleotides: TGTGCCAGTAGTGCGACTAGCGGGAGTCGAAACACCGGGGAGCTGTTTTTT. It codes for CASSATSGSRNTGELFF.

The J gene is TRBJ1-1, the V gene TRBV19; 7 bases match TRBD1. V was pared by 5 bases and J by 5 bases, with 8 bases of the junction left unmatched. Germline lookup yields CDR1 LNHDA and CDR2 SQIVND (reference sequence). The CDR3 runs to 14 residues. DNA for the CDR3: TGTGCCAGTAGTCTAATCAGGGGGTGGACTGAAGCTTTCTTT. This codes for CASSLIRGWTEAFF.

This clone has a single count. This chain connects TRBV7-9 to TRBJ2-3; TRBD1 is a possible D gene (6 bases). V dropped 4 bases and J dropped 7 bases, with 18 bases sitting between them. CDR1 is SEHNR and CDR2 is FQNEAQ in the germline V gene (reference sequence). The CDR3 runs 15 residues. The DNA of the CDR3 is TGTGCCAGCAGCTATTCTCAGGGGTCGGACTATACGCAGTATTTT. Amino acid sequence: CASSYSQGSDYTQYF.

This chain connects TRBV5-4 to TRBJ2-7; the D gene is possibly TRBD1 (6 bases). V dropped 6 bases and J dropped 2 bases, with 12 bases sitting between them. Germline V gene sequence: CDR1 SGHNT, CDR2 YYREEE (reference sequence). This CDR3 is built from 13 residues. The CDR3 DNA is TGTGCCAGCAACCCACAGGGTCCCTACGAGCAGTACTTC. This codes for CASNPQGPYEQYF.

This chain joins TRBV10-2 and TRBJ2-3, with TRBD2 matching over 9 bases. Trimming removed 3 bases from V and 2 bases from J; junction bases left unmatched: 6. Germline CDR1 reads WSHSY; CDR2 reads SAAADI. CDR3 length equals 16 residues. The CDR3 DNA follows: TGCGCCAGCAGTGAAATCCCTAGCGGGAACACAGATACGCAGTATTTT. This translates into CASSEIPSGNTDTQYF.

The rearrangement uses TRBV4-1 and TRBJ2-7, with D perhaps TRBD1 (8 bases). CDR3 size: 15 residues. Germline V CDR1 and CDR2: MGHRA, YSYEKL. V lost 3 bases, J lost 4 bases, and 16 bases lay in between. The CDR3 is CASSQVDREGYEQYF. The CDR3 DNA sequence: TGCGCCAGCAGCCAGGTGGACAGGGAGGGTTACGAGCAGTACTTC.

The chain recombines TRBV28 with TRBJ2-1; 10 bases line up with TRBD2. This CDR3 is 15 amino acids long. V lost 6 bases, J lost 6 bases, and 8 bases stayed unmatched. Germline assignment: CDR1 MDHEN and CDR2 SYDVKM. CDR3 nucleotide sequence: TGTGCCAGCAGCACTAGCGGGACGAACTGCAATGAGCAGTTCTTC. Protein product: CASSTSGTNCNEQFF.

The gene calls are TRBV4-1 and TRBJ1-3; D not resolved. The CDR3 sequence is 16 residues long. The V and J ends lost 0 bases and 2 bases respectively, with 11 bases between them. Germline CDR1 and CDR2: MGHRA and YSYEKL. The CDR3 DNA reads as TGCGCCAGCAGCCAAGAGGCGGGTCCCCCTGGAAACACCATATATTTT. It is translated as CASSQEAGPPGNTIYF.

The CDR3 region has the DNA TGTGCCAGCAGTGAACCCTGGGACAGGGGGTCCTACGAGCAGTACTTC. It encodes CASSEPWDRGSYEQYF. V is TRBV13 and J is TRBJ2-7; 11 bases align to TRBD1. Germline lookup yields CDR1 PRHDT and CDR2 FYEKMQ (reference sequence). The CDR3 spans 16 residues. V was pared by 6 bases and J by 1 base, with 8 bases of the junction left unmatched.

V usage is TRBV6-1 and J usage is TRBJ2-7; no clear D. Germline V lookup: CDR1 MNHNS, CDR2 SASEGT. V was trimmed by 0 bases and J by 1 base, leaving 4 bases between them. The CDR3 is made up of 13 amino acids. The CDR3 nucleotides read TGTGCCAGCAGTGAAGCTGTTTCCTACGAGCAGTACTTC. This sequence encodes CASSEAVSYEQYF.

The rearrangement links TRBV4-2 to TRBJ2-7; TRBD2 matches at 12 bases. V was pared by 0 bases and J by 3 bases, with 9 bases of the junction left unmatched. Germline CDR1 LGHNA, CDR2 YNFKEQ. The CDR3 length is 18 residues. CDR3 region: CASSQDPGLAGGYYEQYF. DNA of the CDR3: TGTGCCAGCAGCCAAGACCCGGGGCTAGCGGGAGGGTACTACGAGCAGTACTTC.

The table lists this clone with a few counts. The rearrangement uses TRBV5-6 and TRBJ1-6; TRBD1 is a possible D gene (6 bases). V was cut by 4 bases and J by 9 bases, with 8 bases left in between. This CDR3 region has 12 residues. The germline V gene encodes CDR1 SGHDT and CDR2 YYEEEE. CDR3 sequence (DNA): TGTGCCAGCAGCGTGGACAGTTCACCCCTCCACTTT. Protein sequence: CASSVDSSPLHF.

This clone occurred once. This chain joins TRBV28 and TRBJ1-5; 8 bases line up with TRBD1. CDR3 size: 18 residues. V shed 5 bases, J shed 1 base, and the junction held 13 bases outside the gene matches. In germline, CDR1 is MDHEN, CDR2 SYDVKM. CDR3 protein: CASSPGRGPFRSNQPQHF. The CDR3 bases are TGTGCCAGCAGTCCCGGCAGGGGGCCGTTTAGAAGCAATCAGCCCCAGCATTTT.

The chain recombines TRBV11-1 with TRBJ1-1; TRBD1 might be the D (5 bases). The CDR3 runs to 13 residues. Germline lookup yields CDR1 SGHAT and CDR2 FQDESV (reference sequence). The ends were cut back, 5 bases at V and 2 bases at J, with 9 bases in the middle. The CDR3 DNA sequence: TGTGCCAGCAGCCCGGGGGTTAACACTGAAGCTTTCTTT. Translated: CASSPGVNTEAFF. Looking up the rest from reference TRBV11-1 and TRBJ1-1 gives the full variable domain: EAEVAQSPRYKITEKSQAVAFWCDPISGHATLYWYRQILGQGPELLVQFQDESVVDDSQLPKDRFSAERLKGVDSTLKIQPAELGDSAMYLCASSPGVNTEAFFGQGTRLTVV.

V and J are TRBV19 and TRBJ1-5; unclear D gene. CDR1 is LNHDA and CDR2 is SQIVND in the germline V gene (reference sequence). The V and J ends lost 1 base and 4 bases respectively, with 5 bases between them. The CDR3 spans 13 residues. This CDR3 is CASSIGGNQPQHF. In DNA, the CDR3 is TGTGCCAGTAGTATAGGTGGGAATCAGCCCCAGCATTTT.

The chain is built from TRBV19 and TRBJ1-1, with D maybe TRBD1 (6 bases). Trimming left V 4 bases short and J 2 bases short, with 14 bases between. This CDR3 has 15 residues. Germline V CDR1 and CDR2: LNHDA, SQIVND (reference sequence). The CDR3 DNA follows: TGTGCCAGTAGTACCTTGACAGGAGCCAACACTGAAGCTTTCTTT. It specifies CASSTLTGANTEAFF.

The chain joins TRBV27 to TRBJ2-3; tentative D call: TRBD1 (6 bases). The V and J ends lost 3 bases and 0 bases respectively, with 7 bases between them. Germline values: CDR1 MNHEY, CDR2 SMNVEV (reference sequence). The CDR3 runs 14 residues. Here the CDR3 reads CASSFGQSTDTQYF. For the CDR3, the DNA is TGTGCCAGCAGTTTCGGACAGAGCACAGATACGCAGTATTTT.

This chain joins TRBV6-5 and TRBJ2-7, with D tentatively TRBD2 (7 bases). The V and J ends lost 7 bases and 5 bases respectively, with 21 bases between them. This CDR3 region has 15 residues. Germline CDR1 is MNHEY and CDR2 is SVGAGI. CDR3 sequence: CASNPLSGGADEQYF. In DNA, the CDR3 is TGTGCCAGCAATCCCCTTAGTGGGGGGGCGGACGAGCAGTACTTC.

The CDR3 region is CASSAWTSGGASETQYF. In DNA form, the CDR3 reads TGTGCCAGCAGTGCCTGGACTAGCGGGGGGGCCTCAGAGACCCAGTACTTC. This sequence joins TRBV6-1 and TRBJ2-5, with TRBD2 matching over 15 bases. CDR1 and CDR2 from the germline V gene are MNHNS and SASEGT. Losses at the gene ends were 4 bases for V and 4 bases for J; bases not matched to a gene: 7. The CDR3 is made up of 17 amino acids.

The chain joins TRBV15 to TRBJ2-1, with a weak D call TRBD2 (5 bases). The V gene's germline CDR1 is LNHNV and CDR2 YYDKDF (reference sequence). Trimming stripped 0 bases from V and 0 bases from J, with 9 bases between. The CDR3 extends over 16 amino acids. The DNA for the CDR3 is TGTGCCACCAGCAGAGATTTGGGGAGCTCCTACAATGAGCAGTTCTTC. Protein sequence: CATSRDLGSSYNEQFF.

The chain combines TRBV4-1 with TRBJ1-2, with TRBD1 matching 8 bases. The junction had 8 bases not matched to a gene; V was cut back by 0 bases and J by 5 bases. CDR1 and CDR2 (germline): MGHRA, YSYEKL. This CDR3 is 16 amino acids long. The CDR3 protein is CASSQEPGQGFYGYTF. The CDR3 DNA is TGCGCCAGCAGCCAAGAGCCCGGACAGGGATTTTATGGCTACACCTTC.